The entry below gives a single T cell receptor beta chain sequence along with its context. This sample was included in a study of beta chain features in type 1 diabetes. Trimming left V 0 bases short and J 4 bases short, with 7 bases between. This CDR3 has 13 residues. CDR1 and CDR2 (germline): GTSNPN, SVGIG (reference sequence). What was sequenced were expressed TCRB transcripts, since all of the isolated RNA had been reverse transcribed. Clones were sequenced by immunoSEQ multiplex PCR, and TCRdb holds only the in-frame ones, with some missing. The sample holds over 65,000 clones, under 35% seen once.

Sequencing input: stem cell memory CD4+ T cells from blood. The chain joins TRBV30 to TRBJ1-5; D is ambiguous. The TCR originated in a woman aged 18-29 years in good health. The CDR3 region has the DNA TGTGCCTGGAGTGTAGCCGATAATCAGCCCCAGCATTTT. Amino acids: CAWSVADNQPQHF.